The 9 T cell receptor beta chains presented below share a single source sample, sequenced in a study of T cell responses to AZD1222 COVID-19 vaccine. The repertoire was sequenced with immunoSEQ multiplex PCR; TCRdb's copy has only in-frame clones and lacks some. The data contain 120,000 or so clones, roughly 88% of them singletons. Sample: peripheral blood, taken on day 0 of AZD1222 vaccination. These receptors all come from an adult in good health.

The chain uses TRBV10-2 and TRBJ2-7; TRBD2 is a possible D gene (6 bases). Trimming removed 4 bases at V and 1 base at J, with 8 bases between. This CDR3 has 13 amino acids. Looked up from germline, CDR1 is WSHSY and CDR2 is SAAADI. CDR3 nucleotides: TGCGCCAGCAGTGTGGCGGGGTCCTACGAGCAGTACTTC. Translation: CASSVAGSYEQYF.

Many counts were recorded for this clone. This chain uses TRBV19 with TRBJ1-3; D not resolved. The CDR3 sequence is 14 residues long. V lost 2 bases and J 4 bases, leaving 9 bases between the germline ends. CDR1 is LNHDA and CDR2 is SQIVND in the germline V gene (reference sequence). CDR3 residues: CASSITSGGNTIYF. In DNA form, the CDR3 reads TGTGCCAGTAGTATAACGTCGGGGGGAAACACCATATATTTT.

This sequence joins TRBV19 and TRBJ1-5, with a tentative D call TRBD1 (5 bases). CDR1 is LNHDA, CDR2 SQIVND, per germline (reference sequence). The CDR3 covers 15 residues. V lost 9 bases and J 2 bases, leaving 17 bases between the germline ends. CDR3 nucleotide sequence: TGTGCCAGCTCGATCGGGGCACAAGGCAATCAGCCCCAGCATTTT. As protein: CASSIGAQGNQPQHF.

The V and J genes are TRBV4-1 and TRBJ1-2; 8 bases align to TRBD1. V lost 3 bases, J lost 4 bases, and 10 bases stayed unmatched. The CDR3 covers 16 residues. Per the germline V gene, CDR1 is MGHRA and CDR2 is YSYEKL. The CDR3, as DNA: TGCGCCAGCAGCCAGGCCAGGACAGGGTTACTCTATGGCTACACCTTC. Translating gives CASSQARTGLLYGYTF.

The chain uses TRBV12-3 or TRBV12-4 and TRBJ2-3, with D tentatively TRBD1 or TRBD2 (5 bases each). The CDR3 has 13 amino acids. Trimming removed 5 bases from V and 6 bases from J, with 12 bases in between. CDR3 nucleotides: TGTGCCAGCAGTCGGGACCCGGTGGATACGCAGTATTTT. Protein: CASSRDPVDTQYF.

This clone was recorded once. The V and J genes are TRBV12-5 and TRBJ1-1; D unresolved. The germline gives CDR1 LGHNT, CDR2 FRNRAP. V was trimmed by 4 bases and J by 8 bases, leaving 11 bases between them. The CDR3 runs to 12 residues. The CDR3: CASGSRRGEAFF. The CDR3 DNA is TGTGCTAGTGGTTCCCGGAGAGGGGAAGCTTTCTTT. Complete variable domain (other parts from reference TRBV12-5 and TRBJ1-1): DARVTQTPRHKVTEMGQEVTMRCQPILGHNTVFWYRQTMMQGLELLAYFRNRAPLDDSGMPKDRFSAEMPDATLATLKIQPSEPRDSAVYFCASGSRRGEAFFGQGTRLTVV.

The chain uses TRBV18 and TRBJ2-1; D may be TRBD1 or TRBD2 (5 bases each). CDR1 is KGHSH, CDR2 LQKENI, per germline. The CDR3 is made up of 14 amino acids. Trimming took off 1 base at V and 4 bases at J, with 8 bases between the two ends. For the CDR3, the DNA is TGTGCCAGCTCACCACTGGGGGAGTACAATGAGCAGTTCTTC. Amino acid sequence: CASSPLGEYNEQFF. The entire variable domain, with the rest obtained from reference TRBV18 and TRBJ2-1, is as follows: NAGVMQNPRHLVRRRGQEARLRCSPMKGHSHVYWYRQLPEEGLKFMVYLQKENIIDESGMPKERFSAEFPKEGPSILRIQQVVRGDSAAYFCASSPLGEYNEQFFGPGTRLTVL.

The CDR3 sequence: CSASTGGTEKLFF. CDR3 coding DNA: TGCAGTGCTAGTACCGGGGGCACGGAAAAACTGTTTTTT. The chain joins TRBV20-1 to TRBJ1-4, with TRBD1 as a possible D gene (6 bases). The V end lost 3 bases, the J end lost 8 bases, and 13 bases lay between the germline ends. The CDR3 has 13 residues. Germline CDR1 reads DFQATT; CDR2 reads SNEGSKA (reference sequence).

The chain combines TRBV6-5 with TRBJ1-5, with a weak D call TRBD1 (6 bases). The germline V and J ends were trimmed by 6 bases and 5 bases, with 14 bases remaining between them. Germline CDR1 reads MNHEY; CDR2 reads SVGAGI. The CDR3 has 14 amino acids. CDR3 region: CASRDSGFYQPQHF. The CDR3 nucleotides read TGTGCCAGCAGGGACAGTGGGTTCTATCAGCCCCAGCATTTT.